These 10 T cell receptor beta chains share one sample of origin, sequenced in a study of cytomegalovirus exposure and HLA in healthy donors. The method was immunoSEQ multiplex PCR; TCRdb's version includes in-frame clones alone and lacks a portion of them. The table has 70,000 to 75,000 clones, about 95% seen once. Sequencing was carried out using PBMCs. These receptors originate from a young woman in good health and CMV-seronegative.

This clone was counted once. The V call is TRBV2, the J call TRBJ1-6, with TRBD1 matching 8 bases. After removal of 6 bases from V and 10 bases from J, the junction contained 8 bases not matched to a gene. The germline gives CDR1 SNHLY, CDR2 FYNNEI. CDR3 size: 14 residues. CDR3 region: CASRGTGTTSPLHF. The CDR3 DNA reads as TGTGCCAGCAGGGGGACAGGTACTACCTCACCCCTCCACTTT.

The gene calls are TRBV2 and TRBJ2-1; D may be TRBD1 (5 bases). There are 15 residues in the CDR3. Trimming removed 7 bases from V and 4 bases from J, with 17 bases in between. CDR1 is SNHLY and CDR2 is FYNNEI in the germline V gene. DNA of the CDR3: TGTGCCAGCATCGTTCAAGGGGTCTCTTACAATGAGCAGTTCTTC. This gives the protein CASIVQGVSYNEQFF.

This chain links TRBV12-5 with TRBJ1-1, with D perhaps TRBD1 (5 bases). This CDR3 comprises 14 residues. CDR1 and CDR2 (germline): LGHNT, FRNRAP. V was shortened by 2 bases and J by 3 bases, with 10 bases between the two germline ends. The CDR3 reads CASGLNGGYTEAFF. The DNA for the CDR3 is TGTGCTAGTGGTTTGAACGGGGGGTACACTGAAGCTTTCTTT.

V and J are TRBV4-2 and TRBJ1-2; 7 nucleotides align to TRBD1. The CDR3 is 17 amino acids. Trimming cost V 0 bases and J 7 bases; bases outside gene matches: 14. Germline-derived CDR1 and CDR2 are LGHNA and YNFKEQ. The CDR3 protein is CASSQDFRGRGFGGYTF. The CDR3 DNA reads TGTGCCAGCAGCCAAGATTTTAGAGGCAGGGGGTTTGGTGGCTACACCTTC.

The chain links TRBV27 to TRBJ1-1; D not resolved. From germline, CDR1 is MNHEY and CDR2 SMNVEV (reference sequence). V was cut by 6 bases and J by 1 base, with 15 bases left in between. This CDR3 contains 15 residues. The CDR3 bases are TGTGCCAGCAGAAGAGCCGGGGATGGGAACACTGAAGCTTTCTTT. As protein: CASRRAGDGNTEAFF.

This rearrangement joins TRBV14 to TRBJ1-3; no reliable D call. V gave up 2 bases and J gave up 1 base, with 6 bases separating them. The CDR3 is 14 residues long. In germline, CDR1 is SGHDN, CDR2 FVKESK. CDR3 residues: CASSQQASGNTIYF. The DNA for the CDR3 is TGTGCCAGCAGCCAACAGGCGTCTGGAAACACCATATATTTT.

This chain connects TRBV11-2 to TRBJ2-7; 7 bases match TRBD1. The CDR3 is made up of 13 amino acids. CDR1 SGHAT and CDR2 FQNNGV come from the germline V gene. V trimming: 7 bases; J trimming: 4 bases; junction bases outside the gene matches: 7. The CDR3 protein is CASTRGQRYEQYF. In DNA, the CDR3 is TGTGCCAGCACCCGGGGACAGAGATACGAGCAGTACTTC.

The chain combines TRBV11-2 with TRBJ1-2, with 7 bases identical to TRBD1. J gave up 8 bases and V 5 bases, and 8 bases lay outside the gene matches. The germline V gene encodes CDR1 SGHAT and CDR2 FQNNGV. The CDR3 has 13 residues. CDR3 sequence (DNA): TGTGCCAGCAGCGTCACAGGGGAACGGGGCTACACCTTC. It codes for CASSVTGERGYTF.

The rearrangement links TRBV6-1 to TRBJ1-4, with 7 bases identical to TRBD1. Germline assignment: CDR1 MNHNS and CDR2 SASEGT. Unmatched junction bases numbered 13, after V lost 1 base and J lost 2 bases. The CDR3 spans 19 residues. Here the CDR3 reads CASSEVFWDSLGTNEKLFF. CDR3 DNA: TGTGCCAGCAGTGAAGTGTTTTGGGACAGCCTCGGGACTAATGAAAAACTGTTTTTT.

This clone was observed a single time. The V call is TRBV6-4, the J call TRBJ2-3; TRBD2 matches 9 bases. Germline values: CDR1 MRHNA, CDR2 SNTAGT. J lost 3 bases, V lost 6 bases, and 4 bases had no gene match. There are 14 residues in the CDR3. CDR3 in amino acids: CASRKREVTDTQYF. Written as DNA, the CDR3 is TGTGCCAGCAGGAAGCGGGAGGTAACAGATACGCAGTATTTT.